These 2 T cell receptor beta chains share one sample of origin, sequenced in a study of early T cells in non-severe SARS-CoV-2 infection (dated by TCRdb to the early 2020s). The library was built by means of 5' RACE. The instrument was a NextSeq 500. In TCRdb, the public reads were trimmed at Q25 with fastp and aligned with MiXCR, with productive beta chains retained. CDR3 protein sequences are deduplicated, and each keeps its most common genes and DNA. The sample has some 61,000 distinct CDR3 sequences on record, 13% of them singletons. Roughly 8.3% of the sample rests with the top ten. Sequencing input: whole blood. These receptors originate from an adult who was a healthcare worker with PCR-confirmed SARS-CoV-2 infection or an uninfected control (not recorded which).

The gene calls are TRBV7-8 and TRBJ2-3; D unresolved. The V gene lost 5 bases and the J gene lost 2 bases, with 5 bases spanning the gap. Per the germline V gene, CDR1 is SGHVS and CDR2 is FQNEAQ. The CDR3 loop spans 12 amino acids. The CDR3, as DNA: TGTGCCAGCAGCCAAGACACAGATACGCAGTATTTT. Translation gives CASSQDTDTQYF.

This clonotype was recorded many times. The chain couples TRBV27 to TRBJ1-5, with no clear D. The CDR3 spans 15 residues. Germline assignment: CDR1 MNHEY and CDR2 SMNVEV (reference sequence). With 5 bases removed from V and 0 bases from J, the gap between germline ends came to 11 bases. The CDR3 coding sequence is TGTGCCAGCAGTCGACGTTTCAATAGCAATCAGCCCCAGCATTTT. This encodes CASSRRFNSNQPQHF.